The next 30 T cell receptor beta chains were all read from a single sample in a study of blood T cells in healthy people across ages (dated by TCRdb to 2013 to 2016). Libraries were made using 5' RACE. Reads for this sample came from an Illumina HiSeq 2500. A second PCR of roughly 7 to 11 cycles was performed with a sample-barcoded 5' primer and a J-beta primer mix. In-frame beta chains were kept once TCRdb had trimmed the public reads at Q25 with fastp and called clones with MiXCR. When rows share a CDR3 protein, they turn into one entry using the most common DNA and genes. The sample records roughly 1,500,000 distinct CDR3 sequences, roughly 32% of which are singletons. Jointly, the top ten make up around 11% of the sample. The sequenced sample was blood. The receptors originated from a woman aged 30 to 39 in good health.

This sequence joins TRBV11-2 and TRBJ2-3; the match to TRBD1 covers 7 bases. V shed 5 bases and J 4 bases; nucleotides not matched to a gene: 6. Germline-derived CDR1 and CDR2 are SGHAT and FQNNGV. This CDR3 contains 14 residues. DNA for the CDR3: TGTGCCAGCAGCCTCGACAGGGCGTCAGATACGCAGTATTTT. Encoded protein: CASSLDRASDTQYF.

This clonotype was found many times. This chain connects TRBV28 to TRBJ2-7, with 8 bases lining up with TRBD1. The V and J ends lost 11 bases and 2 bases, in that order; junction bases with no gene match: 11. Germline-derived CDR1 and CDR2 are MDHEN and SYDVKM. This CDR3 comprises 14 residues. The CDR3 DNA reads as TGTGCCTGCCACGGGCGGGACAGGCCCTACGAGCAGTACTTC. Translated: CACHGRDRPYEQYF.

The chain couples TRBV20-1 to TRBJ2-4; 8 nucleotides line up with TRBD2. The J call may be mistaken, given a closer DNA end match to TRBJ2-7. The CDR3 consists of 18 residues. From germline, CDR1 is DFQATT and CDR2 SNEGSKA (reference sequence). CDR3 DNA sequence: TGCAGTGCTAGAAAGGCGGCTAGCGGGCCTATTAGGGCCTACGAGCAGTACTTC. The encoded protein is CSARKAASGPIRAYEQYF.

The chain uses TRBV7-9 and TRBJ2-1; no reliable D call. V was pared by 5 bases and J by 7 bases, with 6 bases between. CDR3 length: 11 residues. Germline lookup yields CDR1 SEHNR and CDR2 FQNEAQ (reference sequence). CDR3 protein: CASSKRNEQFF. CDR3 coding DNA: TGTGCCAGCAGCAAACGAAATGAGCAGTTCTTC. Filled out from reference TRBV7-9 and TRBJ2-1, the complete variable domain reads DTGVSQNPRHKITKRGQNVTFRCDPISEHNRLYWYRQTLGQGPEFLTYFQNEAQLEKSRLLSDRFSAERPKGSFSTLEIQRTEQGDSAMYLCASSKRNEQFFGPGTRLTVL.

CDR3 nucleotide sequence: TGTGCCAGCAGCCGAGGGGGGACACCGAACACTGAAGCTTTCTTT. Translating gives CASSRGGTPNTEAFF. This chain links TRBV7-7 with TRBJ1-1, with D tentatively TRBD1 (6 bases). This CDR3 has 15 amino acids. The germline V gene has CDR1 SSHAT and CDR2 FNYEAQ (reference sequence). Between the trimmed V and J ends, which lost 5 bases and 1 base, there was a span of 14 bases.

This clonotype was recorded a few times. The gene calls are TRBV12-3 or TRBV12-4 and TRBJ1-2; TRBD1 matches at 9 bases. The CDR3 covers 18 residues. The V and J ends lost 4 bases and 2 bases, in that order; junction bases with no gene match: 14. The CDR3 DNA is TGTGCCAGCAGTTCCAAGGACAGGGGACAGGAGAGGAACTATGGCTACACCTTC. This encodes CASSSKDRGQERNYGYTF.

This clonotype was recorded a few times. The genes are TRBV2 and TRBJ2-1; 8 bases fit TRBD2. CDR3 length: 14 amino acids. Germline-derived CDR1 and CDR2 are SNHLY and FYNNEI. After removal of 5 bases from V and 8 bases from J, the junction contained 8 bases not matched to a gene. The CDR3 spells CASSSGGPVYEQFF. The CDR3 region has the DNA TGTGCCAGCAGTTCGGGGGGGCCGGTCTATGAGCAGTTCTTC.

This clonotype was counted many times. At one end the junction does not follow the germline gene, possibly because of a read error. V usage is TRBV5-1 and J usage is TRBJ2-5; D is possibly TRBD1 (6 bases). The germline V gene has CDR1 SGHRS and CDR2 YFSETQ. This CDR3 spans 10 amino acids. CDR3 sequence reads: CASRGETQYF. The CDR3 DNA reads TGTGCCAGCAGGGGTGAGACCCAGTACTTC.

DNA of the CDR3: TGTGCCCTACTTGCTGCGGGGGCGCAGGGTGAGCAGTTCTTC. It codes for CALLAAGAQGEQFF. This chain links TRBV28 with TRBJ2-1; D is perhaps TRBD2 (7 bases). CDR1 and CDR2 from the germline V gene are MDHEN and SYDVKM. V lost 11 bases, J lost 9 bases, and 23 bases lay in between. The CDR3 is 14 residues long.

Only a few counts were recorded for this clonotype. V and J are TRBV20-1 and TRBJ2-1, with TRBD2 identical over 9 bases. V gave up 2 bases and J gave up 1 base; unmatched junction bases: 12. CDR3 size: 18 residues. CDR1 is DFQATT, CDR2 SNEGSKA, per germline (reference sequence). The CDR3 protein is CSARWYAGGPLSYNEQFF. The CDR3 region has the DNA TGCAGTGCTAGATGGTACGCGGGGGGGCCTTTGTCCTACAATGAGCAGTTCTTC.

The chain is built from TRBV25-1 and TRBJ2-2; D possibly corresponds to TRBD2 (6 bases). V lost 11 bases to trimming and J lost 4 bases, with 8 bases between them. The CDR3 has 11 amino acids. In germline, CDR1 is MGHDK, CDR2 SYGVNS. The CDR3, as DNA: TGTGCCGGGGGGTCCACCGGGGAGCTGTTTTTT. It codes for CAGGSTGELFF.

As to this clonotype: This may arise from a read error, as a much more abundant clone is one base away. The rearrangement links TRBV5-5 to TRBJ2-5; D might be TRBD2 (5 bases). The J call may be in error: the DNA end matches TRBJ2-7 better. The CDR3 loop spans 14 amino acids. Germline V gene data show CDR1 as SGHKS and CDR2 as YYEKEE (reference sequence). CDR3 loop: CANSFSSGAYEQYF. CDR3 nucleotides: TGTGCCAACAGCTTCTCATCCGGGGCCTACGAGCAGTACTTC.

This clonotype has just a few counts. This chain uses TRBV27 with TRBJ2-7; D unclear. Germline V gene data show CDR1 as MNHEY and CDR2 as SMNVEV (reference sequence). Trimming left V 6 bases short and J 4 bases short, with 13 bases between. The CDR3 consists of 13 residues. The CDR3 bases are TGTGCCAGCAGGTTTGGGCGGCCTTACGAGCAGTACTTC. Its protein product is CASRFGRPYEQYF.

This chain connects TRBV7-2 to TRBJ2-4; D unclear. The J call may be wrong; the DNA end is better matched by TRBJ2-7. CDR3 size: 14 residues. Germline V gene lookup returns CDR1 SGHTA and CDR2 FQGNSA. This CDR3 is CASSPRQRSYEQYF. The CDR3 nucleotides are TGTGCCAGCAGCCCACGGCAGCGTAGCTACGAGCAGTACTTC.

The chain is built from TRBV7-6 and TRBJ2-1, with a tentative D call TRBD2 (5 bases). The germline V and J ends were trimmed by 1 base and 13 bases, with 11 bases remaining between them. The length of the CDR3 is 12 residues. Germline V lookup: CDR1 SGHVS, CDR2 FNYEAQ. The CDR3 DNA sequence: TGTGCCAGCAGCTTAGGGAGCGGAAAACAGTTCTTC. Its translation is CASSLGSGKQFF.

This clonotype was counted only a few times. CDR3 residues: CASSLYPSGSVSYEQYF. In DNA, the CDR3 is TGTGCCAGCAGCTTGTATCCTAGCGGTTCAGTTAGTTACGAGCAGTACTTC. This sequence joins TRBV5-5 and TRBJ2-7, with 7 bases matching TRBD2. The germline CDR1 and CDR2 sequences are SGHKS and YYEKEE (reference sequence). The CDR3 has 17 residues. V trimming: 1 base; J trimming: 4 bases; junction bases outside the gene matches: 14.

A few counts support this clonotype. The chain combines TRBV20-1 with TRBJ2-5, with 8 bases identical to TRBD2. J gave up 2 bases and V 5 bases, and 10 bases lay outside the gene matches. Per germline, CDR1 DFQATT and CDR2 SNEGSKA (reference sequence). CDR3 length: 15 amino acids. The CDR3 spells CSAGPLAGDQETQYF. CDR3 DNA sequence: TGCAGTGCTGGACCGCTAGCGGGTGATCAAGAGACCCAGTACTTC.

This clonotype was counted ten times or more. The CDR3 nucleotides read TGCAGCGTTGACCCCGGCAACAGCGGAGTTGAGCAGTACTTC. Amino acids: CSVDPGNSGVEQYF. This chain joins TRBV29-1 and TRBJ2-7, with TRBD2 as a possible D gene (5 bases). This CDR3 spans 14 amino acids. V lost 3 bases and J 7 bases, leaving 19 bases between the germline ends. Germline CDR1 is SQVTM and CDR2 is ANQGSEA.

CDR3 nucleotide sequence: TGTGCCAGCAGACGTAGCGGGAGGGCCCTCTACAATGAGCAGTTCTTC. Translated: CASRRSGRALYNEQFF. The chain combines TRBV12-3 or TRBV12-4 with TRBJ2-1, with 11 bases identical to TRBD2. The CDR3 is made up of 16 amino acids. The ends lost 6 bases at V and 3 bases at J; junction bases unmatched: 7.

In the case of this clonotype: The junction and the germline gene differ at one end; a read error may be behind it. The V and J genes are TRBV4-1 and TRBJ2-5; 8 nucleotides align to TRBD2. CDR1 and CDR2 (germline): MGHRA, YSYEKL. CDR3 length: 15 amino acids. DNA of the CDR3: TGCGCCAACAGCCACATGCGGGGGGCAAGGGAGACCCAGTACTTC. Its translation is CANSHMRGARETQYF.

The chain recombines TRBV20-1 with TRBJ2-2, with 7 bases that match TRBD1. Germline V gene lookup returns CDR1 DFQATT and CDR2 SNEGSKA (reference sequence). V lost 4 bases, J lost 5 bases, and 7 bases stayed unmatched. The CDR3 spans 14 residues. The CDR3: CSAIDRAGTGELFF. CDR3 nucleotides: TGCAGTGCTATCGACAGGGCAGGAACCGGGGAGCTGTTTTTT.

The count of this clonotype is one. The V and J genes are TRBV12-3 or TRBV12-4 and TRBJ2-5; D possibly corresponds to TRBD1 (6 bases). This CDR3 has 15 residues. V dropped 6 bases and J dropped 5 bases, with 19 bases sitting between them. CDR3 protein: CASRPSAGGEETQYF. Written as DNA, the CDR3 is TGTGCCAGCAGGCCCTCCGCTGGGGGCGAGGAGACCCAGTACTTC.

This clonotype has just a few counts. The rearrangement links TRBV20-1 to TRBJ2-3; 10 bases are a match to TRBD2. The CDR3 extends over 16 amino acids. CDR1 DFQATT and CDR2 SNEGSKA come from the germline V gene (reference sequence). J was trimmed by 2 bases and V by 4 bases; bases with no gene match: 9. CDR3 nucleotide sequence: TGCAGTGCTACCGAGAGGACTAGCGGTATCACAGATACGCAGTATTTT. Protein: CSATERTSGITDTQYF.

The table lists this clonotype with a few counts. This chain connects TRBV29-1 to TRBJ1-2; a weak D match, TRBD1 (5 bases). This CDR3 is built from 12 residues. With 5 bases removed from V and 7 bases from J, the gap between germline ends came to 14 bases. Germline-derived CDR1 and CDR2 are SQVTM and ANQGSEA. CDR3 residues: CSVLRALGGYTF. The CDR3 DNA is TGCAGCGTTCTCAGGGCACTGGGTGGCTACACCTTC. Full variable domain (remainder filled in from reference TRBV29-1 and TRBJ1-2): SAVISQKPSRDICQRGTSLTIQCQVDSQVTMMFWYRQQPGQSLTLIATANQGSEATYESGFVIDKFPISRPNLTFSTLTVSNMSPEDSSIYLCSVLRALGGYTFGSGTRLTVV.

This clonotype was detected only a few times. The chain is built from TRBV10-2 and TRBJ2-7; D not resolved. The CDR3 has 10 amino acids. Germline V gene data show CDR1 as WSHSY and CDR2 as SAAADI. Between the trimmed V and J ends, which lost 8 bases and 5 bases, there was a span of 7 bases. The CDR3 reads CASGTNEQYF. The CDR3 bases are TGCGCCAGCGGAACGAACGAGCAGTACTTC.

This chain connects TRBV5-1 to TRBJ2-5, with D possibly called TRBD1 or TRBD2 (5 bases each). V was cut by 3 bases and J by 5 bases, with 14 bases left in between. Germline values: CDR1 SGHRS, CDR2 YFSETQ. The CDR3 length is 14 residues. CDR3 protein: CASSWDGRDETQYF. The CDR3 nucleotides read TGCGCCAGCAGCTGGGACGGCAGGGATGAGACCCAGTACTTC.

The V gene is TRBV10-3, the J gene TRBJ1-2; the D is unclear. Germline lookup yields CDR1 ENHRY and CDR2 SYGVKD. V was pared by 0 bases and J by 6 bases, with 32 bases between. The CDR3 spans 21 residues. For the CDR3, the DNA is TGTGCCATCAGTGAGTCGACGGGTATGAGGGAGGAGTTTCCCCTGGGCGATGGCTACACCTTC. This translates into CAISESTGMREEFPLGDGYTF.

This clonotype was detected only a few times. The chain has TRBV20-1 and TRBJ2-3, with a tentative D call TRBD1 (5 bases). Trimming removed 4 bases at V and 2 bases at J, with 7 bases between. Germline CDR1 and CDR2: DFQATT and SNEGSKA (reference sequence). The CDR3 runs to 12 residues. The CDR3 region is CSATTDTDTQYF. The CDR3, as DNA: TGCAGTGCTACGACAGACACAGATACGCAGTATTTT.

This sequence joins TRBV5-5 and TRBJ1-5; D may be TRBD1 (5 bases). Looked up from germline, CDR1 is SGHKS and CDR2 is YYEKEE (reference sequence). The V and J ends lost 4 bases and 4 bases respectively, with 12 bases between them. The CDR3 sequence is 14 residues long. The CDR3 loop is CASSPWRGNQPQHF. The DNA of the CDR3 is TGTGCCAGCAGCCCTTGGCGGGGGAATCAGCCCCAGCATTTT.

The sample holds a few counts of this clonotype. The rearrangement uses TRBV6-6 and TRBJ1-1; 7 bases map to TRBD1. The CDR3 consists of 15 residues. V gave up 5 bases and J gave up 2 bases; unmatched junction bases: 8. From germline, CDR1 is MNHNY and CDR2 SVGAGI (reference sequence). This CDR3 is CASSLEGAVNTEAFF. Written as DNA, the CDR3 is TGTGCCAGCAGTCTGGAGGGGGCTGTTAACACTGAAGCTTTCTTT.